The T cell receptor beta chain under discussion was sequenced for a study of PD-1 blockade in classical Hodgkin lymphoma. From germline, CDR1 is SGHDT and CDR2 YYEEEE. Trimming removed 0 bases from V and 4 bases from J, with 6 bases in between. There are 13 residues in the CDR3. As regards this clone: Its antigen is unknown.

Points from the study as a whole: The authors have not defined what causes the repertoire differences, possibly disease activity or prior therapy. As was reported, newly diagnosed patients showed lower baseline TCR diversity than healthy donors did.

Clones were read by immunoSEQ multiplex PCR, and TCRdb kept only the in-frame ones, dropping some. Here the sample spans 20,000 to 25,000 clones, roughly 94% being singletons. Time point defined: newly diagnosed, previously untreated cHL patient sample. This TCR was sampled from a human donor with classical Hodgkin lymphoma. This rearrangement joins TRBV5-6 to TRBJ2-3, with TRBD1 as a possible D gene (5 bases). Material for sequencing was peripheral blood mononuclear cells (PBMCs). The CDR3 DNA reads TGTGCCAGCAGCTTGGGGGGCCCAGATACGCAGTATTTT. It specifies CASSLGGPDTQYF.